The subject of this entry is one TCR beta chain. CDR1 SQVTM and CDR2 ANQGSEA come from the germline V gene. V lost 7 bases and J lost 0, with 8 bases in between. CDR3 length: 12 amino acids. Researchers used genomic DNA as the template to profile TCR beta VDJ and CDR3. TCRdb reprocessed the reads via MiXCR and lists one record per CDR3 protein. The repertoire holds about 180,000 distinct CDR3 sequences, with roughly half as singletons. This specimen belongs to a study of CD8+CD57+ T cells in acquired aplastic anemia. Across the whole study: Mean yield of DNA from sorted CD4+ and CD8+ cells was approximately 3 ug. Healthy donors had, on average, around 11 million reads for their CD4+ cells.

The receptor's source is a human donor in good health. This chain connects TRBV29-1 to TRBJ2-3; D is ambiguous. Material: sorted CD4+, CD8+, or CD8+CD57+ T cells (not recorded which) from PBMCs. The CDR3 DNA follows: TGCAGCGGACTCCGAAGCACAGATACGCAGTATTTT. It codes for CSGLRSTDTQYF.